One and the same sample provided the 17 T cell receptor beta chains below, sequenced in a study of blood T cell repertoires in COVID-19. Using immunoSEQ multiplex PCR, the repertoire was profiled, and TCRdb retains in-frame clones only, with some absent. The sample has roughly 250,000 clones; 88% are singletons. Sequencing was performed on peripheral blood. The receptors were gathered from a woman between 40 and 55 years old who had recovered from COVID-19.

The V gene is TRBV3-1 (or the pseudogene TRBV3-2), the J gene TRBJ2-7; TRBD2 matches at 11 bases. Trimming at V came to 3 bases and at J to 3 bases, leaving 4 bases not matched to a gene. From germline, CDR1 is LGHDT and CDR2 YNNKEL (reference sequence). The CDR3 extends over 15 amino acids. This CDR3 is CASSHLAGGLYEQYF. CDR3 DNA sequence: TGTGCCAGCAGCCATCTAGCGGGGGGACTCTACGAGCAGTACTTC.

Points on this clone: Other DNA variants within this sample encode the same CDR3. The chain joins TRBV18 to TRBJ2-5, with 8 positions matching TRBD1. V trimming: 2 bases; J trimming: 2 bases; junction bases outside the gene matches: 1. The CDR3 loop spans 14 amino acids. Germline values: CDR1 KGHSH, CDR2 LQKENI. The CDR3 bases are TGTGCCAGCTCACCAAACAGGGGGCAAGAGACCCAGTACTTC. This translates into CASSPNRGQETQYF.

This clone was seen a few times. This chain links TRBV19 with TRBJ1-3, with 8 positions matching TRBD1. Germline V gene data show CDR1 as LNHDA and CDR2 as SQIVND (reference sequence). The CDR3 covers 14 residues. The trim removed 6 bases at V and 1 base at J, leaving 2 bases unmatched. The CDR3 here is CASRNRGSGNTIYF. CDR3 in DNA: TGTGCCAGTAGAAACAGGGGGTCTGGAAACACCATATATTTT.

This clone occurred once. V and J are TRBV6-1 and TRBJ2-7; the D gene is possibly TRBD1 (6 bases). The CDR3 is 14 residues long. Between the trimmed V and J ends, which lost 2 bases and 4 bases, there was a span of 12 bases. Germline V lookup: CDR1 MNHNS, CDR2 SASEGT. The CDR3 is CASSESGQKYEQYF. The DNA for the CDR3 is TGTGCCAGCAGTGAAAGCGGACAGAAATACGAGCAGTACTTC.

This chain uses TRBV4-3 with TRBJ1-1, with TRBD1 matching 7 bases. Looked up from germline, CDR1 is LGHNA and CDR2 is YSLEER. The CDR3 sequence is 16 residues long. V dropped 1 base and J dropped 2; count of bases not matched to a gene: 7. The CDR3 DNA reads as TGCGCCAGCAGCCAAGTCCGACAGGGAGATAACACTGAAGCTTTCTTT. Encoded protein: CASSQVRQGDNTEAFF.

The chain joins TRBV11-3 to TRBJ2-3; 11 nucleotides align to TRBD2. Germline loops: CDR1 SGHNT, CDR2 YENEEA. The CDR3 is 17 residues long. Trimming removed 3 bases from V and 0 bases from J; junction bases left unmatched: 5. CDR3 in amino acids: CASSLRLAGYSTDTQYF. The CDR3 DNA reads as TGTGCCAGCAGCTTGAGACTAGCGGGATATAGCACAGATACGCAGTATTTT.

This sequence joins TRBV4-1 and TRBJ2-7, with 11 nucleotides matching TRBD2. Unmatched junction bases numbered 7, after V lost 4 bases and J lost 5 bases. Germline values: CDR1 MGHRA, CDR2 YSYEKL. The CDR3 runs to 15 residues. The CDR3 nucleotides read TGCGCCAGCAGCCGCGTCGGGACTAGCGGAGACGAGCAGTACTTC. Protein: CASSRVGTSGDEQYF.

The chain combines TRBV7-6 with TRBJ2-2; 7 nucleotides match TRBD2. V was clipped by 3 bases and J by 2 bases; unmatched bases: 6. The CDR3 loop spans 16 amino acids. CDR1 is SGHVS and CDR2 is FNYEAQ in the germline V gene. The CDR3 sequence: CASSFEAGLNTGELFF. CDR3 DNA sequence: TGTGCCAGCAGCTTTGAAGCGGGATTAAACACCGGGGAGCTGTTTTTT.

The J gene is TRBJ1-1, the V gene TRBV29-1; TRBD1 is a possible D gene (6 bases). CDR1 SQVTM and CDR2 ANQGSEA come from the germline V gene. Trimming shortened V by 5 bases and J by 1 base, and 8 bases separated the two germline ends. The CDR3 extends over 12 amino acids. CDR3 DNA sequence: TGCAGCGTTCAGGGACAGAACACTGAAGCTTTCTTT. Translating gives CSVQGQNTEAFF.

This chain uses TRBV9 with TRBJ1-2; possibly TRBD1 for D (6 bases). The CDR3 has 15 amino acids. Germline loops: CDR1 SGDLS, CDR2 YYNGEE. The germline V and J ends were trimmed by 4 bases and 4 bases, with 17 bases remaining between them. Written as DNA, the CDR3 is TGTGCCAGCAGCCCCCGACAGGTGATAAGCTATGGCTACACCTTC. The encoded protein is CASSPRQVISYGYTF.

The genes are TRBV25-1 and TRBJ2-5; 7 nucleotides align to TRBD2. V lost 4 bases to trimming and J lost 1 base; unmatched junction nucleotides: 6. The CDR3 sequence is 15 residues long. Germline CDR1 is MGHDK and CDR2 is SYGVNS. The CDR3 nucleotides read TGTGCCAGCAGTGGGCTCGCGGGAGCCCAAGAGACCCAGTACTTC. This codes for CASSGLAGAQETQYF.

The chain uses TRBV21-1 and TRBJ2-7; the DNA was not compared with TRBD1, the D call given in the table. TRBV21-1 is shown as a pseudogene. The CDR3 consists of 16 residues. CDR3 amino acids: CASSKRGTGGSREQYF. The CDR3 DNA follows: TGTGCCAGCAGCAAACGCGGGACAGGGGGCTCCCGCGAGCAGTACTTC.

The genes are TRBV9 and TRBJ2-2, with TRBD2 matching over 8 bases. CDR1 and CDR2 from the germline V gene are SGDLS and YYNGEE. V dropped 0 bases and J dropped 7; count of bases not matched to a gene: 5. The CDR3 has 15 amino acids. The CDR3 DNA reads TGTGCCAGCAGCGTAGAGGCGGGGGGCGTCGGGGAGCTGTTTTTT. Its protein is CASSVEAGGVGELFF.

The chain links TRBV11-2 to TRBJ2-5, with D hard to call. The CDR3 totals 13 residues. Per germline, CDR1 SGHAT and CDR2 FQNNGV. V was clipped by 3 bases and J by 1 base, with 6 bases between them. The CDR3 is CASSFTGQETQYF. The CDR3 DNA reads TGTGCCAGCAGCTTTACGGGCCAAGAGACCCAGTACTTC.

The chain recombines TRBV24-1 with TRBJ1-5; no definite D call. Trimming left V 4 bases short and J 1 base short, with 7 bases between. The CDR3 length is 14 residues. CDR1 is KGHDR and CDR2 is SFDVKD in the germline V gene. The CDR3 reads CATSEPRSNQPQHF. The CDR3 region has the DNA TGTGCCACCAGTGAACCTAGGAGCAATCAGCCCCAGCATTTT.

The genes are TRBV6-2 or TRBV6-3 and TRBJ2-7; D possibly corresponds to TRBD1 (5 bases). V shed 5 bases and J shed 0 bases, with 14 bases lying between them. The germline CDR1 and CDR2 sequences are MNHEY and SVGEGT. This CDR3 is built from 15 residues. CDR3 amino acids: CASSHRGLSSYEQYF. DNA of the CDR3: TGTGCCAGCAGTCATAGGGGCCTGAGCTCCTACGAGCAGTACTTC.

The chain carries TRBV2 and TRBJ2-5, with TRBD2 matching over 15 bases. Trimming took 6 bases from V and 4 from J; bases not matched to a gene: 6. This CDR3 contains 16 residues. The germline gives CDR1 SNHLY, CDR2 FYNNEI. CDR3 sequence reads: CASRDGLAGGRETQYF. The CDR3 coding sequence is TGTGCCAGCAGGGATGGACTAGCGGGGGGGCGAGAGACCCAGTACTTC.